Listed below are T cell receptor beta chains from one sample, sequenced in a study of human CD8 memory T cell subsets. A single record per CDR3 protein comes from TCRdb applying MiXCR to the 5' RACE reads. This table has about 7,900 distinct CDR3 sequences, 3% to 5% appearing once. The sample comprised CD8+ T cells from PBMCs. The receptors stem from a human donor in good health. CDR3s include the opening cysteine and the closing phenylalanine or tryptophan. A D gene is named only where the DNA matches it firmly. Part of the rows lack a size; the others show once, few, many or a class for expanded clones.

d_call,clone_size,j_call,v_call,cdr3_aa,cdr3_nt
-,many,TRBJ2-2,TRBV24-1,CATSDLRDGDTGELFF,TGTGCCACCAGTGATCTCCGGGACGGTGACACCGGGGAGCTGTTTTTT
TRBD1,medium-sized,TRBJ1-2,TRBV29-1,CSVLGRGYGYTF,TGCAGCGTTCTTGGCAGGGGGTATGGCTACACCTTC
-,many,TRBJ2-7,TRBV2,CASTQGRVSYEQYF,TGTGCCAGCACCCAGGGCAGGGTCTCCTACGAGCAGTACTTC
-,-,TRBJ1-6,TRBV7-8,CASSLRRGGRSPLHF,TGTGCCAGCAGCTTACGTCGGGGAGGGCGCTCACCCCTCCACTTT
TRBD1,many,TRBJ1-5,TRBV4-2,CASSEEGDSPNQPQHF,TGTGCCAGCAGCGAAGAGGGGGACAGTCCCAATCAGCCCCAGCATTTT
TRBD2,many,TRBJ2-2,TRBV24-1,CATRTSADTGELFF,TGTGCCACCCGGACTAGCGCGGACACCGGGGAGCTGTTTTTT
-,few,TRBJ2-3,TRBV3-1,CASSQGYEYRTDTQYF,TGTGCCAGCAGCCAAGGATACGAGTATCGCACAGATACGCAGTATTTT
TRBD1,-,TRBJ2-3,TRBV5-1,CASSSGTGGRDTQYF,TGCGCCAGCAGCTCCGGGACAGGGGGCAGGGATACGCAGTATTTT
-,many,TRBJ1-2,TRBV4-1,CASTSTGSSYGGYTF,TGCGCCAGCACCTCAACGGGGAGTTCTTATGGTGGCTACACCTTC
TRBD1,-,TRBJ1-2,TRBV4-2,CASSQEGGQGADGYTF,TGTGCCAGCAGCCAAGAGGGCGGACAGGGGGCAGATGGCTACACCTTC
TRBD2,few,TRBJ2-2,TRBV5-1,CASSWTRSGELFF,TGCGCCAGCAGCTGGACTAGGTCCGGGGAGCTGTTTTTT
-,many,TRBJ2-5,TRBV2,CASSDTWGYQETQYF,TGTGCCAGCAGTGACACGTGGGGGTACCAAGAGACCCAGTACTTC
-,few,TRBJ2-2,TRBV6-1,CASTLTDDTGELFF,TGTGCCAGCACCCTGACAGACGACACCGGGGAGCTGTTTTTT
-,many,TRBJ1-2,TRBV10-3,CAIPRWIPFYYGYTF,TGTGCCATCCCTCGTTGGATCCCATTTTACTATGGCTACACCTTC
-,few,TRBJ2-3,TRBV5-1,CASSVVGAGTDTQYF,TGCGCCAGCAGCGTAGTGGGGGCAGGGACAGATACGCAGTATTTT
TRBD1,many,TRBJ2-5,TRBV28,CASGNRGAGETQYF,TGTGCCAGCGGTAACAGGGGCGCAGGGGAGACCCAGTACTTC
TRBD2,few,TRBJ2-2,TRBV5-6,CASSLVRGRLTGELFF,TGTGCCAGCAGCTTGGTCCGCGGGAGATTGACCGGGGAGCTGTTTTTT
TRBD1,-,TRBJ2-5,TRBV19,CASSPGTVDVETQYF,TGTGCCAGTAGTCCAGGGACAGTGGATGTGGAGACCCAGTACTTC
-,-,TRBJ2-2,TRBV11-2,CASSLGPTGELFF,TGTGCCAGCAGCTTAGGGCCCACCGGAGAGCTGTTTTTT
-,few,TRBJ2-1,TRBV14,CASSQGGGYYNEQFF,TGTGCCAGCAGCCAAGGTGGGGGATATTACAATGAGCAGTTCTTC
-,medium-sized,TRBJ2-2,TRBV24-1,CATLNSYTGELFF,TGTGCCACCCTGAACAGTTACACCGGGGAGCTGTTTTTT
TRBD2,few,TRBJ2-5,TRBV3-1,CASSHIGGQETQYF,TGTGCCAGCAGCCATATCGGGGGGCAAGAGACCCAGTACTTC
-,many,TRBJ2-7,TRBV4-3,CASSQEATGSYEQYF,TGCGCCAGCAGCCAAGAAGCGACCGGCTCCTACGAGCAGTACTTC
-,-,TRBJ2-1,TRBV9,CASSPSHKSTYNEQFF,TGTGCCAGCAGCCCCTCACACAAATCAACATACAATGAGCAGTTCTTC
-,few,TRBJ2-2,TRBV10-3,CAISETDRTFTGELFF,TGTGCCATCAGTGAGACCGACAGGACCTTTACCGGGGAGCTGTTTTTT
TRBD1,many,TRBJ1-2,TRBV29-1,CSVGDSGYGYTF,TGCAGCGTCGGGGACAGCGGCTATGGCTACACCTTC
-,many,TRBJ2-7,TRBV19,CASSHCYEQYF,TGTGCCAGTAGCCACTGCTACGAGCAGTACTTC
TRBD2,many,TRBJ2-1,TRBV7-2,CASSFSGSFGNEQFF,TGTGCCAGCAGCTTTAGCGGGAGTTTCGGCAATGAGCAGTTCTTC
TRBD2,-,TRBJ2-1,TRBV6-6,CASSYRGEGFEQFF,TGTGCCAGCTCCTATCGGGGGGAAGGATTTGAGCAGTTCTTC
TRBD2,-,TRBJ2-7,TRBV4-3,CASSQDLVAGGRTYEQYF,TGCGCCAGCAGCCAAGATCTTGTAGCGGGAGGGCGAACCTACGAGCAGTACTTC
TRBD1,many,TRBJ2-2,TRBV7-9,CASSLAMGQGATNTGELFF,TGTGCCAGCAGCTTAGCGATGGGACAGGGGGCTACGAACACCGGGGAGCTGTTTTTT
-,medium-sized,TRBJ1-2,TRBV30,CAWSENQGGYGYTF,TGTGCCTGGAGTGAGAACCAGGGTGGGTATGGCTACACCTTC